Listed below are T cell receptor beta chains from one sample, sequenced in a study of cytomegalovirus exposure and HLA in healthy donors. Clones were read by immunoSEQ multiplex PCR, and TCRdb kept only the in-frame ones, dropping some. The profile shows approximately 69,000 clones, approximately 74% of them singletons. The sequencing input was PBMCs. Every receptor here comes from a woman aged 30 to 39 in good health and CMV-seropositive. The CDR3 runs from the conserved cysteine through the conserved F or W. Each record gives: V gene, J gene, CDR3 protein.

TRBV29-1,TRBJ2-3,CSVEGRSSTDTQYF
TRBV4-2,TRBJ2-2,CASSQGQGNTGELFF
TRBV30,TRBJ2-1,CAWTPGLAGDNEQFF
TRBV30,TRBJ2-7,CALWGGGAYEQYF
TRBV19,TRBJ1-1,CASSNPGQGGTEAFF
TRBV2,TRBJ2-5,CASSEGGGANQETQYF
TRBV30,TRBJ2-7,CAWSAQGAYEQYF
TRBV28,TRBJ1-2,CASRGQGDGYTF
TRBV28,TRBJ2-7,CASSLAGGPEEQYF
TRBV5-1,TRBJ2-2,CASSRVQNTGELFF
TRBV5-1,TRBJ1-1,CASSFDTLNTEAFF
TRBV7-2,TRBJ1-1,CASRRDYTEAFF
TRBV2,TRBJ2-5,CASSEDGLAGGKTQYF
TRBV7-3,TRBJ1-1,CASSLNALQGTEAFF
TRBV9,TRBJ2-5,CASSGTGISQETQYF
TRBV4-3,TRBJ2-5,CASSPSDLWETQYF
TRBV30,TRBJ2-3,CAWSVDYASTDTQYF
TRBV30,TRBJ1-5,CAWSVGRAGNQPQHF
TRBV2,TRBJ2-1,CASRLASGGYNEQFF
TRBV6-5,TRBJ2-7,CASSYAGAGYEQYF
TRBV5-6,TRBJ2-1,CASSLDSGSIRNEQFF
TRBV15,TRBJ1-3,CATSKPGSLGNTIYF
TRBV19,TRBJ2-3,CASSTQTDTQYF
TRBV27,TRBJ1-1,CASRSGLNTEAFF
TRBV29-1,TRBJ1-5,CSVGQINQPQHF
TRBV5-6,TRBJ1-5,CASSLEGRKPNQPQHF
TRBV29-1,TRBJ2-7,CSVEGTGYEQYF
TRBV5-4,TRBJ2-3,CASSSGRTGGSTDTQYF
TRBV25-1,TRBJ2-7,CASSRQGNDEQYF
TRBV30,TRBJ2-5,CAWMGGAVGETQYF
TRBV19,TRBJ1-2,CASSIDGQGTYGYTF
TRBV28,TRBJ2-2,CASSLFGLGTGELFF
TRBV5-1,NA,CASSLDAYTYEQYF
TRBV5-1,TRBJ2-5,CASSLAAGKETQYF
TRBV5-4,TRBJ1-1,CASSLLGGVVSTEAFF
TRBV9,TRBJ2-2,CASNFGEGAGELFF
TRBV4-1,TRBJ1-2,CASSQDGTLYGYTF
TRBV9,TRBJ1-3,CASSLGQGFGNTIYF
TRBV4-2,TRBJ1-1,CASSQEEITGLNTEAFF
TRBV28,TRBJ2-6,CASSYFSGANVLTF
TRBV9,TRBJ1-1,CASSVVVLGQGHTEAFF
TRBV2,TRBJ1-1,CASNPERSSEAFF
TRBV7-9,TRBJ2-1,CASSSRTSGSDEQFF
TRBV7-3,TRBJ2-3,CASSLGPPGTDTQYF
TRBV6-5,TRBJ2-7,CASRLDRVGEQYF
TRBV19,TRBJ1-1,CASMRVPMNTEAFF
TRBV18,TRBJ2-3,CASSRKKDTQYF
TRBV2,TRBJ1-2,CASSEAGTPRGYTF
TRBV15,TRBJ2-7,CATSRGGTGIEQYF
TRBV29-1,TRBJ1-4,CSGMRTPGEKLFF
TRBV9,TRBJ2-1,CASSVATSSANEQFF
TRBV4-1,TRBJ2-2,CASSQLGNTGELFF
TRBV29-1,TRBJ2-3,CSVEVRSGSMTDTQYF